This T cell receptor beta chain was sequenced for a study of shared clonotypes between healthy human individuals. Findings of the study overall: Donors were few, which limited the genetic and exposure-history diversity represented. Only blood was sampled; tissue repertoires likely differ.

The CDR3 consists of 19 residues. The germline V and J ends were trimmed by 3 bases and 0 bases, with 20 bases remaining between them. Germline lookup yields CDR1 KGHSH and CDR2 LQKENI. Worth noting for this clone: As yet, its antigen is unknown.

Approximately 28,000 T cell genomes (roughly 300 ng DNA) went into each PBMC replicate. Sequenced by immunoSEQ multiplex PCR; TCRdb stores in-frame clones only, minus some. The top ten hold approximately 13% of the sample, which has hundreds of thousands of clones, roughly three quarters seen once. Donors comprised only Caucasian adults living in Nashville, Tennessee. This TCR was sampled from a woman aged 40 to 50 in good health. Some clones in this sample may be carry-over from other donors' samples. Material for sequencing was PBMCs. J is TRBJ2-2 and V is TRBV18; D perhaps matches TRBD2 (7 bases). The CDR3 DNA is TGTGCCAGCTCACCGGCGGGGGCGGGAGAACCCGCGAACACCGGGGAGCTGTTTTTT. This gives the protein CASSPAGAGEPANTGELFF.